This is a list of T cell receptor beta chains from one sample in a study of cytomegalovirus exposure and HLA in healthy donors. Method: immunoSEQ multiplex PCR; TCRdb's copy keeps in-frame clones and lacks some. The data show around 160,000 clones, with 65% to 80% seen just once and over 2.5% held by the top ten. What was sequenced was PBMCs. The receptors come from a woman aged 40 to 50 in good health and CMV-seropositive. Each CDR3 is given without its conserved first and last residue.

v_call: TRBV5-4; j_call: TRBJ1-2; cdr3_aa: ASSLGRGLGYT
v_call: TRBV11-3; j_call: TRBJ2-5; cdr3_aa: ASSRISGGKETQY
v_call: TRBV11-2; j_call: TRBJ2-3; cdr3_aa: ASSLDPGRPDTQY
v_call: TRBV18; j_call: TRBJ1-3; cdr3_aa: ASSDSSGNTIY
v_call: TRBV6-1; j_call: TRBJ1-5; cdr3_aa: ASRDRDGWTPQH
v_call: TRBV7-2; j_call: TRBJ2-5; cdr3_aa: ASSLGRLAGGVQETQY
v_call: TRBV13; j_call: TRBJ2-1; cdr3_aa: ASSLDPFEVFNNEQF
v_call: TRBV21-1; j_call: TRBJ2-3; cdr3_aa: ASSSYGTPIASTDTQY
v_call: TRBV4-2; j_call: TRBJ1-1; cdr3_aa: ASSRNRDRGNTEAF
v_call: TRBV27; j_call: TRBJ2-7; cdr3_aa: ASSLSPSGGFREQY
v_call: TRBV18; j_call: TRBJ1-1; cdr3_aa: ASSSGQGAGTEAF
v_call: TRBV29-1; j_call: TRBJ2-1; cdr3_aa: SVEGLEHNEQF
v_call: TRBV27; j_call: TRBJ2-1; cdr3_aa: ASSLGRAGGAEQF
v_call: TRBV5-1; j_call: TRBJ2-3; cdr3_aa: ASSLGMAGGTDTQY
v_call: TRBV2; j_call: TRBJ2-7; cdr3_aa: ASRATYEQY
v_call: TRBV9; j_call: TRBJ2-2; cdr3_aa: ASSVGGGTGELF
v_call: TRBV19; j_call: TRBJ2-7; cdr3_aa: ASSTGTGGFYEQY
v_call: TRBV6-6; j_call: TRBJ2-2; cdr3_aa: ASSGTGGSGELF
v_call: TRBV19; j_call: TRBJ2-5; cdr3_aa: ASSSSGDQQETQY
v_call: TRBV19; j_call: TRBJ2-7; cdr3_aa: ASRPTGSTGEQY
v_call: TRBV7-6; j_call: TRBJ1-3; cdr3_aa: ASSTVQGNTIY
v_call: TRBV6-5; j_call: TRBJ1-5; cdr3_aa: ASSMRGNSNQPQH
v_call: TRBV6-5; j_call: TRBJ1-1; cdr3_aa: ASSYSYAYEAF
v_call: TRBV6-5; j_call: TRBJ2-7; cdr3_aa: ASSYPRDSPTEQY
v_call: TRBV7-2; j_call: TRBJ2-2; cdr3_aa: ASSPYRTGNTGELF
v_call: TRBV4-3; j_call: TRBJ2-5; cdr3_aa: ASSQDTRTTQY
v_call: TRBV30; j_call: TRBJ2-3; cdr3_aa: AWGGPDTQY
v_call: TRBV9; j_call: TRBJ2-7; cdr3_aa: ASRQGYEQY